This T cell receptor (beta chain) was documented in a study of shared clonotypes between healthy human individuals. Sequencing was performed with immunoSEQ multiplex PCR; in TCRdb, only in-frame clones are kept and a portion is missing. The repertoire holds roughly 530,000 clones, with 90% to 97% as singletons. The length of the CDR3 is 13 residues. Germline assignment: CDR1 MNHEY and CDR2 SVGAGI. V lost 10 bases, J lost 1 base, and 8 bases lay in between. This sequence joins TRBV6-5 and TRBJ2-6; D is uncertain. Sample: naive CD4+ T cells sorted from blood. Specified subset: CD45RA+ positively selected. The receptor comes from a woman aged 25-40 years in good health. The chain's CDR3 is CATHRSGANVLTF. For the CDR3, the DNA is TGTGCCACCCACCGTTCTGGGGCCAACGTCCTGACTTTC.